This TCR beta chain stems from a study of blood T cell repertoires in COVID-19. From germline, CDR1 is SQVTM and CDR2 ANQGSEA. The trim removed 6 bases at V and 6 bases at J, leaving 5 bases unmatched. The CDR3 has 11 amino acids. Sequencing used immunoSEQ multiplex PCR; TCRdb keeps in-frame clones, though not all of them. The table records about 240,000 clones, approximately 86% of them present only once. Sequenced sample: PBMCs or T cells enriched from blood (not recorded which). The receptor was derived from a middle-aged woman with acute COVID-19. The gene calls are TRBV29-1 and TRBJ2-7; 7 bases align to TRBD2. CDR3 protein: CSVSTSAEQYF. CDR3 nucleotides: TGCAGCGTATCAACTAGCGCCGAGCAGTACTTC.